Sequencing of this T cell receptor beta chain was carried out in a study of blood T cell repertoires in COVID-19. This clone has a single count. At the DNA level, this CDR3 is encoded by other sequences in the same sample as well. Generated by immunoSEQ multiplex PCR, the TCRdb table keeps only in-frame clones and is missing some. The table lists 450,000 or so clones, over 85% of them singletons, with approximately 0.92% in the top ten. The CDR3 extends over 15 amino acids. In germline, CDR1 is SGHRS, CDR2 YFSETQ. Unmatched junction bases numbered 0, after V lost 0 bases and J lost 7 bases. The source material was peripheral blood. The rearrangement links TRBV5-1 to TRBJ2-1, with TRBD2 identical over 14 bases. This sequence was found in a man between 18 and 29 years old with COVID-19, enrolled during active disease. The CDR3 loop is CASSLGLAGGNEQFF. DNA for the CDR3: TGCGCCAGCAGCTTGGGACTAGCGGGAGGGAATGAGCAGTTCTTC.